The clone carrying this T cell receptor beta chain showed up just a few times. V was clipped by 3 bases and J by 3 bases, with 13 bases between them. In germline, CDR1 is SGHVS, CDR2 FQNEAQ. The CDR3 extends over 15 amino acids. TCRdb ran MiXCR on the RT-PCR reads and lists one entry per CDR3 protein. The data show about 700,000 distinct CDR3 sequences, approximately 15% seen once. V is TRBV7-8 and J is TRBJ2-3; TRBD1 is a possible D gene (5 bases). The sequenced sample was memory CD4+ T cells from blood. The source of this sequence is a female donor in good health, serving as a healthy control. CDR3 bases: TGTGCCAGCAGCTTCGGCCAGGGAAGGACAGATACGCAGTATTTT. Translated: CASSFGQGRTDTQYF. Full variable domain (missing parts from reference TRBV7-8 and TRBJ2-3): GAGVSQSPRYKVAKRGQDVALRCDPISGHVSLFWYQQALGQGPEFLTYFQNEAQLDKSGLPSDRFFAERPEGSVSTLKIQRTQQEDSAVYLCASSFGQGRTDTQYFGPGTRLTVL.